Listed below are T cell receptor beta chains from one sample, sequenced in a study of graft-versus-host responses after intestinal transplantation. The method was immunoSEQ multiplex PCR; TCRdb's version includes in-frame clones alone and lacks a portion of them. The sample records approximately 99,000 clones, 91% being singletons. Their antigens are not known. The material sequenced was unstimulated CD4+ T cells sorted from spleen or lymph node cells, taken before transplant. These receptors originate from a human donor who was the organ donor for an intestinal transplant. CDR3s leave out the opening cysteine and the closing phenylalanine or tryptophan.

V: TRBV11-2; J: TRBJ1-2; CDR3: ASSLGRAANYGYT
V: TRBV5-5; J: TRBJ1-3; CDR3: ASSLSHSSGNTIY
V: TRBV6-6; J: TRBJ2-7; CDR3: ASSYSWRGGSYEQY
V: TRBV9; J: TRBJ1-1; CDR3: ASSVIEGGTEAF
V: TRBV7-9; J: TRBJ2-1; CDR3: ASSLGGDYNEQF
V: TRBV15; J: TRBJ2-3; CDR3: ATGRVLTDTQY
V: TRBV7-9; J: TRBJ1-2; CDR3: ASSESGQASSYT
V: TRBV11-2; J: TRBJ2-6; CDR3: ASSLQGAGANVLT
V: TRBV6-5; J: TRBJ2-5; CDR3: ASSYEGVGQETQY
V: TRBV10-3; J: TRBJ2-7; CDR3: AIKRHSEAYEQY
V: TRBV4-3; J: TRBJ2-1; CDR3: ASSQVRTTSYNEQF
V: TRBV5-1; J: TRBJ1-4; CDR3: ASRVTGLEGKLF
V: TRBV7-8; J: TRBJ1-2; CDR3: ASSPRIRDSSYGYT
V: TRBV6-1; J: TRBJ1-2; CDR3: ASSVGSTGVYGYT
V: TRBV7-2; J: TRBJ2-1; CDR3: ASSFVAGGPSDEQF
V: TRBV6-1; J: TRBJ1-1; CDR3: ASSDNRGLGTEAF
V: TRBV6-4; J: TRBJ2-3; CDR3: ASSERGSTDTQY
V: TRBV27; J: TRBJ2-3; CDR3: ASSVLSRSTGPRTQY
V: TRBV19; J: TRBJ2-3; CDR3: ASSTRTGLGTDTQY
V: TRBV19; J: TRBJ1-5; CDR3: ASTVSGNQPQH
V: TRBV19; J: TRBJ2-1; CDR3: ASSADSSYNEQF
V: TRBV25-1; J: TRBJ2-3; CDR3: ASSGSGGALRTDTQY
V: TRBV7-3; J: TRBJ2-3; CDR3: ASSLERGALDTQY
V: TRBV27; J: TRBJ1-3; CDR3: ASSLLPGGGNTIY
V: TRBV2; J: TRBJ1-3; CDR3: ASSEAGLRGSGNTIY
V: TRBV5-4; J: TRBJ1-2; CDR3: ASSSDGLRGYT
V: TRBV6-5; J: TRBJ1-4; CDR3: ASSRLGAEKLF